The sequence of this T cell receptor (beta chain) was determined in a study of T cells of healthy individuals. TCRdb reprocessed the 5' RACE reads with MiXCR, giving one entry per CDR3 protein. The sample yields around 98,000 distinct CDR3 sequences, approximately 16% seen once. This TCR was sampled from a human donor in good health.

As DNA, the CDR3 is TGTGCCAGCGGGGATGGACAGTACTACACTGAAGCTTTCTTT. Its translation: CASGDGQYYTEAFF. V and J are TRBV28 and TRBJ1-1, with D perhaps matching TRBD1 (6 bases). CDR3 length: 14 residues. The germline gives CDR1 MDHEN, CDR2 SYDVKM. Trimming pared 8 bases from V and 3 bases from J, leaving 16 bases between.